These 19 T cell receptor beta chains were all obtained from the same sample, sequenced in a study of breast tumors, draining lymph nodes, adjacent tissues. Using its own MiXCR run on the multiplex PCR reads, TCRdb lists one record per CDR3 protein. This table holds approximately 22,000 distinct CDR3 sequences, about two thirds found once. The specimen was tumor-adjacent breast tissue. All receptors derive from a female donor with breast cancer. Some clones in this sample may be carry-over from other donors' samples.

The chain couples TRBV7-8 to TRBJ2-1; TRBD2 matches at 11 bases. CDR3 length: 16 residues. Germline V lookup: CDR1 SGHVS, CDR2 FQNEAQ. V gave up 5 bases and J gave up 2 bases; unmatched junction bases: 5. The CDR3 reads CASSPRLAGPYNEQFF. The CDR3 DNA reads TGTGCCAGCAGCCCGAGACTAGCGGGGCCCTACAATGAGCAGTTCTTC.

In its sample, this clonotype is medium-sized. V is TRBV20-1 and J is TRBJ2-3, with 10 bases lining up with TRBD2. V lost 5 bases, J lost 0 bases, and 8 bases stayed unmatched. The CDR3 consists of 16 residues. Germline V CDR1 and CDR2: DFQATT, SNEGSKA (reference sequence). This CDR3 is CSAGAGGRSSTDTQYF. In DNA, the CDR3 is TGCAGTGCTGGAGCGGGAGGGAGGTCTAGCACAGATACGCAGTATTTT.

There are many counts of this clonotype. One end of the junction is discordant with germline, which a read error may explain. The chain is built from TRBV6-2 or TRBV6-3 and TRBJ2-7; D may be TRBD2 (6 bases). This CDR3 contains 15 residues. The V gene's germline CDR1 is MNHEY and CDR2 SVGEGT. CDR3 nucleotides: TGTGCCAGCAGTCACTCGGCGGGGAGAAGGTACGAGCAGTACTTC. As protein: CASSHSAGRRYEQYF.

The sample holds a few counts of this clonotype. The rearrangement links TRBV5-1 to TRBJ1-2; D is unclear. V was trimmed by 0 bases and J by 7 bases, leaving 7 bases between them. This CDR3 comprises 12 residues. Germline V gives CDR1 SGHRS, CDR2 YFSETQ. The CDR3 loop reads CASSLDNSGYTF. The CDR3 coding sequence is TGCGCCAGCAGCTTGGACAATTCTGGCTACACCTTC.

This clonotype has a count of ten or more. At one end the junction does not follow the germline gene, possibly because of a read error. This chain links TRBV7-2 with TRBJ1-2; 8 bases are a match to TRBD1. The V gene's germline CDR1 is SGHTA and CDR2 FQGNSA. There are 15 residues in the CDR3. The CDR3, as DNA: TGTGCCAGCAGCTCATACAGGGGGGGTGACTATGGCTACCCCTTC. It specifies CASSSYRGGDYGYPF.

This chain links TRBV19 with TRBJ2-5; D gene ambiguous. Trimming removed 1 base at V and 5 bases at J, with 11 bases between. Germline values: CDR1 LNHDA, CDR2 SQIVND (reference sequence). The CDR3 is 14 residues long. The CDR3 spells CASSIGGPVETQYF. CDR3 DNA: TGTGCCAGTAGTATAGGCGGTCCGGTGGAGACCCAGTACTTC.

There are many counts of this clonotype. The chain recombines TRBV10-2 with TRBJ2-5; no clear D gene. Trimming shortened V by 3 bases and J by 3 bases, and 2 bases separated the two germline ends. There are 11 residues in the CDR3. Germline loops: CDR1 WSHSY, CDR2 SAAADI. The CDR3 spells CASSEEETQYF. The CDR3 nucleotides are TGCGCCAGCAGTGAAGAAGAGACCCAGTACTTC.

Points on this clonotype: Here the CDR3 omits its conserved ending phenylalanine or tryptophan, so a read error is the likely source. In nucleotides, the CDR3 is TGCAGTGCTAGAGGTCAGCAGGCCGGGGAGCTGTTTCTT. It translates to CSARGQQAGELFL. The chain has TRBV20-1 and TRBJ2-2, with D unresolved. The CDR3 contains 13 residues. The V end lost 1 base, the J end lost 6 bases, and 9 bases lay between the germline ends. CDR1 and CDR2 (germline): DFQATT, SNEGSKA (reference sequence).

This chain links TRBV29-1 with TRBJ1-2; D remains unclear. Germline V gene lookup returns CDR1 SQVTM and CDR2 ANQGSEA. V gave up 7 bases and J gave up 0 bases, with 12 bases separating them. The CDR3 extends over 13 amino acids. CDR3 residues: CSAPGGTNYGYTF. DNA for the CDR3: TGCAGCGCCCCGGGAGGGACTAACTATGGCTACACCTTC.

J is TRBJ1-6 and V is TRBV20-1; D ambiguous. The V and J ends lost 3 bases and 6 bases respectively, with 9 bases between them. This CDR3 has 13 residues. The germline gives CDR1 DFQATT, CDR2 SNEGSKA (reference sequence). CDR3 protein: CSARLTGNSPLHF. Here the CDR3 DNA reads TGCAGTGCTAGGTTGACTGGTAATTCACCCCTCCACTTT.

The V gene is TRBV20-1, the J gene TRBJ2-5, with D perhaps TRBD2 (6 bases). Germline CDR1 is DFQATT and CDR2 is SNEGSKA (reference sequence). V was trimmed by 4 bases and J by 4 bases, leaving 13 bases between them. The CDR3 runs 13 residues. The CDR3 DNA is TGCAGTGCTAATGGGGGGTGGTCAGAGACCCAGTACTTC. It translates to CSANGGWSETQYF.

The gene calls are TRBV24-1 and TRBJ2-1; 12 nucleotides agree with TRBD2. CDR1 is KGHDR and CDR2 is SFDVKD in the germline V gene. This CDR3 has 16 residues. With 10 bases clipped from V and 2 bases from J, the junction kept 8 bases outside the gene matches. CDR3 DNA: TGTGCCACTCTAGGGAGACTAGCGGGAGCCTACAATGAGCAGTTCTTC. Protein product: CATLGRLAGAYNEQFF.

This clonotype was seen at least ten times. The V and J genes are TRBV9 and TRBJ2-2; 7 bases agree with TRBD1. This CDR3 contains 15 residues. The V gene end was trimmed by 7 bases and the J gene end by 4 bases; junction bases not matched to a gene: 10. Per germline, CDR1 SGDLS and CDR2 YYNGEE. The CDR3 region has the DNA TGTGCCAGCGGCCCGACAGGGACGGGCACCGGGGAGCTGTTTTTT. It specifies CASGPTGTGTGELFF.

By share of the sample, this clonotype is medium-sized. The chain couples TRBV12-3 or TRBV12-4 to TRBJ1-2; a weak D match, TRBD1 (5 bases). Trimming cost V 3 bases and J 6 bases, with 11 bases left between them. CDR3 length: 13 amino acids. CDR3 loop: CASSFGQVDGYTF. The CDR3 DNA is TGTGCCAGCAGTTTTGGACAAGTGGATGGCTACACCTTC.

This clonotype was seen a handful of times. This sequence joins TRBV20-1 and TRBJ2-3, with unresolved D. The V end was cut by 3 bases, the J end by 6 bases, with 7 bases between. The CDR3 is 11 amino acids. CDR1 is DFQATT and CDR2 is SNEGSKA in the germline V gene (reference sequence). The CDR3 sequence is CSASPVDTQYF. The CDR3 region has the DNA TGCAGTGCTAGTCCGGTTGATACGCAGTATTTT.

The chain couples TRBV2 to TRBJ1-5; D perhaps matches TRBD1 (5 bases). The CDR3 sequence is 14 residues long. V shed 1 base and J shed 3 bases, with 7 bases lying between them. The germline V gene encodes CDR1 SNHLY and CDR2 FYNNEI. CDR3 amino acids: CASSEGDPNQPQHF. The CDR3 nucleotides read TGTGCCAGCAGTGAAGGGGACCCCAATCAGCCCCAGCATTTT.

This chain uses TRBV6-6 with TRBJ2-2; D not resolved. The CDR3 spans 12 residues. V was shortened by 6 bases and J by 6 bases, with 8 bases between the two germline ends. Germline values: CDR1 MNHNY, CDR2 SVGAGI (reference sequence). The DNA for the CDR3 is TGTGCCAGCAGGTTCGCGGCCGGGGAGCTGTTTTTT. Encoded protein: CASRFAAGELFF.

This clonotype showed up many times. The chain combines TRBV18 with TRBJ2-1, with a weak D call TRBD2 (6 bases). The CDR3 sequence is 16 residues long. The V and J ends lost 2 bases and 3 bases respectively, with 14 bases between them. Germline CDR1 and CDR2: KGHSH and LQKENI. CDR3 sequence: CASSPGDSGLYNEQFF. Here the CDR3 DNA reads TGTGCCAGCTCACCAGGGGACTCTGGGCTCTACAATGAGCAGTTCTTC.

This clonotype was seen just once. The V and J genes are TRBV10-3 and TRBJ2-7, with TRBD1 matching 9 bases. Germline loops: CDR1 ENHRY, CDR2 SYGVKD. The CDR3 contains 14 residues. V shed 6 bases and J 3 bases; nucleotides not matched to a gene: 6. The CDR3 here is CAISNGQGNYEQYF. The CDR3 bases are TGTGCCATCAGCAACGGACAGGGGAACTACGAGCAGTACTTC.